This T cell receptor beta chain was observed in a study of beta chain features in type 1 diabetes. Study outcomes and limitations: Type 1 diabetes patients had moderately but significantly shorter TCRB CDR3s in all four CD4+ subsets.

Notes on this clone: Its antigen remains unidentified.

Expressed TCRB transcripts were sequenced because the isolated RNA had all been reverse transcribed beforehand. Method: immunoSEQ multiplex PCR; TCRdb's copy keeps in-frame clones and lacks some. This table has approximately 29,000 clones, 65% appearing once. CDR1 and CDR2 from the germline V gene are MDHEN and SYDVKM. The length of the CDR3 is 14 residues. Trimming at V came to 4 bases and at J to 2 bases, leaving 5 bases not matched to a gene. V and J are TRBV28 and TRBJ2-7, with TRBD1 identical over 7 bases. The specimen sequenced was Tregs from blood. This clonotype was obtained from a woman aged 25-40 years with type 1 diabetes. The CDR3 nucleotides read TGTGCCAGCAGTTCGACAGGGCTAACCTACGAGCAGTACTTC. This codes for CASSSTGLTYEQYF.